The T cell receptor beta chain described here comes from a study of cytomegalovirus exposure and HLA in healthy donors. The donors were in the approximately 110-subject validation cohort; that cohort was separate from the approximately 670-subject first cohort. Study-wide results and limits: According to a subsequent analysis, TCR clusters from the first cohort were inclined to appear together in the 90 to 150 validation repertoires. The classifier was said to identify cytomegalovirus status with high specificity and sensitivity. The authors enumerated 180 or so TCR beta chains as linked to cytomegalovirus.

This table comes from immunoSEQ multiplex PCR, and its TCRdb copy is limited to in-frame clones, with some not included. The sample includes fewer than 85,000 clones, around 95% seen only once; the top ten take 0.55% to 0.65%. The CDR3 runs to 11 residues. V gave up 1 base and J gave up 16 bases; unmatched junction bases: 4. Germline lookup yields CDR1 LNHNV and CDR2 YYDKDF (reference sequence). About this clone itself: As yet, its antigen is unknown.

Material for sequencing was PBMCs. The receptor was isolated from a woman aged 18-29 years in good health and CMV-seronegative. The chain joins TRBV15 to TRBJ1-5, with TRBD1 matching over 7 bases. The CDR3 coding sequence is TGTGCCACCAGCAGAGGGGGACAGCTACATTTT. This codes for CATSRGGQLHF.